This T cell receptor beta chain derives from a study of CD8 T cells in ankylosing spondylitis. This clonotype was observed at least ten times. A quantitative 5'-RACE method, one with molecular barcodes, was used to make TCR beta libraries. MiXCR, applied by TCRdb to the 5' RACE reads, yields one record per CDR3 protein. The data contain some 140,000 distinct CDR3 sequences, roughly 8% of them singletons. Germline V gives CDR1 DFQATT, CDR2 SNEGSKA (reference sequence). Trimming cost V 3 bases and J 8 bases, with 10 bases left between them. The CDR3 totals 11 residues. The clonotype comes from a male donor with ankylosing spondylitis. The sequenced sample consisted of synovial fluid, either unsorted or a sorted T cell fraction (not recorded which). The J gene is TRBJ1-2, the V gene TRBV20-1, with D unresolved. The DNA of the CDR3 is TGCAGTGCTAGGCGGGGAGGGGGCTACACCTTC. Its translation: CSARRGGGYTF.